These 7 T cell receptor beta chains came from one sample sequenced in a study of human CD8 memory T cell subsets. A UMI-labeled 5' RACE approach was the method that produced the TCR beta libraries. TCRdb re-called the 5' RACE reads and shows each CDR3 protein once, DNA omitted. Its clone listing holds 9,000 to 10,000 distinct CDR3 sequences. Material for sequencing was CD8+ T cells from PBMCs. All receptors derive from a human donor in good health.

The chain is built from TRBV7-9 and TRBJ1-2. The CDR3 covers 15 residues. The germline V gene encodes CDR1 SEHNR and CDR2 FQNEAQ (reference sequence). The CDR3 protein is CASSPAEGRDYGYTF.

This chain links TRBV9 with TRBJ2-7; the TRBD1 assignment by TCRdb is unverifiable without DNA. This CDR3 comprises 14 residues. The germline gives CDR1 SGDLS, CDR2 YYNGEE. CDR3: CASSFGQGSYEQYF.

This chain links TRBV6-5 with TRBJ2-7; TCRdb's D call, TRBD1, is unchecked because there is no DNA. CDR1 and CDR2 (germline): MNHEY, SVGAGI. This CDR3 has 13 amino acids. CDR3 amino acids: CASKGAASYEQYF.

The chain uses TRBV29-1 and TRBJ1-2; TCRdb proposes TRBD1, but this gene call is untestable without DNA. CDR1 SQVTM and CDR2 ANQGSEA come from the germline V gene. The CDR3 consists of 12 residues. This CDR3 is CSVADRGYGYTF.

CDR3: CSASFLGLAEETQYF. V usage is TRBV20-1 and J usage is TRBJ2-5; checking the TCRdb D call of TRBD2 is not possible without DNA. The CDR3 is 15 residues long. Looked up from germline, CDR1 is DFQATT and CDR2 is SNEGSKA (reference sequence).

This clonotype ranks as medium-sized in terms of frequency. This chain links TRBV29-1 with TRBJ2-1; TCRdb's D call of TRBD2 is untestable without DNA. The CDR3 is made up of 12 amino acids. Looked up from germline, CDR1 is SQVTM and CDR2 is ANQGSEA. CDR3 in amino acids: CSAGGLDNEQFF.

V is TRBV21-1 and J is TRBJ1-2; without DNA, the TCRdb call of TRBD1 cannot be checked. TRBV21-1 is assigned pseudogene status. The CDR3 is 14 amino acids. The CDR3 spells CASSPRQVRYGYTF.